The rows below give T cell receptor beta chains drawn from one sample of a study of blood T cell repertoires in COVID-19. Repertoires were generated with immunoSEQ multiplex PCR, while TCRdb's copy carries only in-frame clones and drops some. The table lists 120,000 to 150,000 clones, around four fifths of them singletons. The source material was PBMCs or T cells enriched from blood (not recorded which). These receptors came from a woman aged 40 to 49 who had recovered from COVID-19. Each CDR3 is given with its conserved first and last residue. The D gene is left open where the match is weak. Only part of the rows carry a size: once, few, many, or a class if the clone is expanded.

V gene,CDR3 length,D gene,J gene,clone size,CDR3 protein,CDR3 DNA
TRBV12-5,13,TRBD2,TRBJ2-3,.,CATGLAGTDTQYF,TGTGCTACTGGACTAGCGGGGACAGATACGCAGTATTTT
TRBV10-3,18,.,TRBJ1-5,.,CAISGSNVREVGNQPQHF,TGTGCCATCAGTGGAAGTAATGTCCGGGAAGTGGGAAATCAGCCCCAGCATTTT
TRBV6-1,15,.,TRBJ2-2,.,CASSEGVGGTGELFF,TGTGCCAGCAGTGAAGGGGTTGGCGGTACCGGGGAGCTGTTTTTT
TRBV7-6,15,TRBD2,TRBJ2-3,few,CASSGSGGPTDTQYF,TGTGCCAGCAGCGGAAGCGGGGGCCCCACAGATACGCAGTATTTT
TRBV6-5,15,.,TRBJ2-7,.,CASSYSQGGSYEQYF,TGTGCCAGCAGTTACTCTCAGGGGGGCTCCTACGAGCAGTACTTC
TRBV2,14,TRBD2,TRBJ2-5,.,CASRGLGEGETQYF,TGTGCCAGCAGGGGCTTGGGGGAGGGGGAGACCCAGTACTTC
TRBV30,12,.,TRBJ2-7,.,CAWSVGGPEQYF,TGTGCCTGGAGTGTCGGGGGGCCGGAGCAGTACTTC
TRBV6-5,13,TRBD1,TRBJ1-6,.,CASYETGGSPLHF,TGTGCCAGCTATGAGACAGGGGGTTCACCCCTCCACTTT
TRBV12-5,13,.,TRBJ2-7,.,CASLPSGGYEQYF,TGTGCTAGTCTACCCTCCGGGGGTTACGAGCAGTACTTC
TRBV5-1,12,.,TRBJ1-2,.,CASSQGGDGYTF,TGCGCCAGCAGCCAAGGCGGTGATGGCTACACCTTC
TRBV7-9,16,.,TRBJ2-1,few,CASSLEVADSYNEQFF,TGTGCCAGCAGCTTAGAGGTAGCGGACTCCTACAATGAGCAGTTCTTC
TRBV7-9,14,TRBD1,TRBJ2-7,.,CASSSSGTGVEQYF,TGTGCCAGCAGCTCATCCGGGACAGGGGTCGAGCAGTACTTC
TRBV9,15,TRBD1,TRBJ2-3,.,CASSGTGGSADTQYF,TGTGCCAGCAGCGGGACAGGGGGTTCAGCAGATACGCAGTATTTT
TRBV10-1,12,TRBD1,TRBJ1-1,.,CASEGGQGEAFF,TGCGCCAGCGAGGGCGGACAGGGTGAAGCTTTCTTT
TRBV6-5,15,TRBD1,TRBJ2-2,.,CASSKTGEVSGELFF,TGTGCCAGCAGTAAGACAGGGGAGGTTAGCGGGGAGCTGTTTTTT
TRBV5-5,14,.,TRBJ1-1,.,CASSVQGGGTEAFF,TGTGCCAGCAGCGTGCAGGGAGGGGGCACTGAAGCTTTCTTT
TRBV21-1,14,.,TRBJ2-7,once,CASSGRQALYEQYF,TGTGCCAGCAGCGGAAGACAGGCGCTCTACGAGCAGTACTTC
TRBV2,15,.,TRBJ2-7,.,CATVPDRNTAYEQYF,TGTGCCACCGTGCCTGATCGGAACACAGCCTACGAGCAGTACTTC
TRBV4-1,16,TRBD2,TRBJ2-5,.,CASSQDSSGAKETQYF,TGCGCCAGCAGCCAAGATTCCAGCGGGGCCAAAGAGACCCAGTACTTC
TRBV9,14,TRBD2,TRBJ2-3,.,CASRGLADTDTQYF,TGTGCCAGCAGGGGACTAGCGGACACAGATACGCAGTATTTT
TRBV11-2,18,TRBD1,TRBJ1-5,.,CASSLNSAAGGLNQPQHF,TGTGCCAGCAGCTTAAACTCTGCGGCAGGGGGCCTTAATCAGCCCCAGCATTTT
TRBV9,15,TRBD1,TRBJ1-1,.,CASSVGQGGRTEAFF,TGTGCCAGCAGCGTAGGACAGGGAGGTCGGACTGAAGCTTTCTTT
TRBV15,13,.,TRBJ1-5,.,CATSRQRNQPQHF,TGTGCCACCAGCAGACAGCGTAATCAGCCCCAGCATTTT
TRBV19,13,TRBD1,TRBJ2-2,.,CASGQGTTGELFF,TGTGCCTCCGGACAGGGGACGACCGGGGAGCTGTTTTTT
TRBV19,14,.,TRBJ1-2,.,CASSRDGQGYGYTF,TGTGCCAGTAGTAGGGACGGGCAGGGGTATGGCTACACCTTC
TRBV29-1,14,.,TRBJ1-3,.,CSVEQGSSGNTIYF,TGCAGCGTTGAGCAGGGGAGCTCTGGAAACACCATATATTTT
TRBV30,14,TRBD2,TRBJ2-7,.,CAWSEASGSGEQYF,TGTGCCTGGAGTGAGGCTAGCGGGAGTGGTGAGCAGTACTTC
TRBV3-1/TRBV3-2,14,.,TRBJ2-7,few,CASSPNALTYEQYF,TGTGCCAGCAGCCCTAACGCCCTAACCTACGAGCAGTACTTC
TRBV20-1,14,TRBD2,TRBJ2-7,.,CSASRRAGSDEQYF,TGCAGTGCTAGTAGGAGAGCGGGATCCGACGAGCAGTACTTC
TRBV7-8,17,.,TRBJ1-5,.,CASSLFRQGSVYQPQHF,TGTGCCAGCAGCCTCTTTAGGCAGGGAAGCGTTTATCAGCCCCAGCATTTT
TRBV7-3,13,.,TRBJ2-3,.,CASGYAGRDTQYF,TGTGCCAGCGGGTATGCGGGGCGTGATACGCAGTATTTT